This passage covers 28 T cell receptor beta chains from one sample sequenced in a study of intratumoral heterogeneity in liver cancer. Produced via immunoSEQ multiplex PCR; TCRdb's table is partial and in-frame only. Of 20,000 to 25,000 clones in the sample, just under 75% were seen once. The specimen comprised tumor-adjacent normal tissue, sampled before any cancer treatment. All receptors derive from an older woman with hepatocellular carcinoma.

The V call is TRBV28, the J call TRBJ2-2; D unresolved. Germline assignment: CDR1 MDHEN and CDR2 SYDVKM. This CDR3 contains 15 residues. Trimming pared 5 bases from V and 0 bases from J, leaving 10 bases between. In DNA, the CDR3 is TGTGCCAGCAGTAGACGCCTATCGAACACCGGGGAGCTGTTTTTT. It encodes CASSRRLSNTGELFF.

V usage is TRBV19 and J usage is TRBJ2-2; TRBD1 or TRBD2 may be the D gene (5 bases each). Germline V CDR1 and CDR2: LNHDA, SQIVND (reference sequence). The CDR3 spans 14 residues. V was clipped by 9 bases and J by 4 bases, with 15 bases between them. In DNA, the CDR3 is TGTGCCAGCGGGACCAACCCGCGCACCGGGGAGCTGTTTTTT. This translates into CASGTNPRTGELFF. Filled out from reference TRBV19 and TRBJ2-2, the complete variable domain reads DGGITQSPKYLFRKEGQNVTLSCEQNLNHDAMYWYRQDPGQGLRLIYYSQIVNDFQKGDIAEGYSVSREKKESFPLTVTSAQKNPTAFYLCASGTNPRTGELFFGEGSRLTVL.

V gene TRBV13 combines with J gene TRBJ2-5; 9 nucleotides agree with TRBD2. Germline V gene data show CDR1 as PRHDT and CDR2 as FYEKMQ (reference sequence). J lost 2 bases, V lost 5 bases, and 6 bases had no gene match. The CDR3 has 15 amino acids. CDR3 sequence reads: CASSPPAGGQETQYF. CDR3 in DNA: TGTGCCAGCAGCCCCCCGGCGGGAGGGCAAGAGACCCAGTACTTC.

In its sample, this clone is medium-sized. V usage is TRBV15 and J usage is TRBJ2-5; D is unclear. Germline V lookup: CDR1 LNHNV, CDR2 YYDKDF (reference sequence). The CDR3 loop spans 13 amino acids. Trimming removed 6 bases at V and 10 bases at J, with 18 bases between. The CDR3 protein is CATRVEDGLGQYF. In DNA form, the CDR3 reads TGTGCCACCAGGGTAGAGGACGGCCTTGGCCAGTACTTC.

The chain combines TRBV3-1 (or the pseudogene TRBV3-2) with TRBJ1-2; the D is unclear. V was clipped by 2 bases and J by 4 bases, with 8 bases between them. The CDR3 has 13 residues. Germline V gives CDR1 LGHDT, CDR2 YNNKEL (reference sequence). DNA of the CDR3: TGTGCCAGCAGCCAAACAGTGTCCTATGGCTACACCTTC. As protein: CASSQTVSYGYTF.

This chain connects TRBV7-9 to TRBJ2-7, with D possibly called TRBD1 or TRBD2 (5 bases each). V was pared by 1 base and J by 4 bases, with 17 bases between. CDR1 SEHNR and CDR2 FQNEAQ come from the germline V gene (reference sequence). The CDR3 length is 16 residues. The chain's CDR3 is CASSLVGFGASYEQYF. The DNA for the CDR3 is TGTGCCAGCAGCTTAGTTGGGTTCGGGGCGTCTTACGAGCAGTACTTC.

The J gene is TRBJ1-3, the V gene TRBV5-4; TRBD1 matches 10 bases. Trimming took 2 bases from V and 3 from J; bases not matched to a gene: 2. The CDR3 runs 15 residues. The V gene's germline CDR1 is SGHNT and CDR2 YYREEE (reference sequence). CDR3 sequence reads: CASSFDRGRGNTIYF. The CDR3, as DNA: TGTGCCAGCAGCTTTGACAGGGGGCGTGGAAACACCATATATTTT.

The gene calls are TRBV6-2 or TRBV6-3 and TRBJ2-3; D is undetermined. Trimming removed 2 bases at V and 2 bases at J, with 14 bases between. CDR3 length: 16 residues. CDR1 and CDR2 (germline): MNHEY, SVGEGT. The CDR3 region has the DNA TGTGCCAGCAGTTACAGTAGTTTCCGGCCCACAGATACGCAGTATTTT. It is translated as CASSYSSFRPTDTQYF.

The chain recombines TRBV7-3 with TRBJ2-3; 7 bases are shared with TRBD2. The CDR3 has 15 residues. V trimming: 1 base; J trimming: 4 bases; junction bases outside the gene matches: 5. From germline, CDR1 is SGHTA and CDR2 FQGTGA. CDR3 amino acids: CASSLSGSRSDTQYF. The CDR3, as DNA: TGTGCCAGCAGCTTAAGCGGGAGTAGGTCAGATACGCAGTATTTT.

This clone has just a few counts. The V and J genes are TRBV6-5 and TRBJ2-7; 7 bases map to TRBD1. Trimming at V came to 9 bases and at J to 3 bases, leaving 14 bases not matched to a gene. This CDR3 has 15 residues. Per the germline V gene, CDR1 is MNHEY and CDR2 is SVGAGI. CDR3 amino acids: CASTVEPGTDYEQYF. CDR3 bases: TGTGCCAGTACCGTCGAACCCGGGACAGACTACGAGCAGTACTTC.

The chain uses TRBV28 and TRBJ2-7; D is possibly TRBD1 (6 bases). CDR3 size: 13 residues. From germline, CDR1 is MDHEN and CDR2 SYDVKM. V was clipped by 4 bases and J by 2 bases, with 9 bases between them. The CDR3 sequence: CASSWDTAYEQYF. The CDR3 DNA sequence: TGTGCCAGCAGTTGGGACACCGCCTACGAGCAGTACTTC.

The V and J genes are TRBV10-3 and TRBJ2-5; no definite D call. The CDR3 totals 12 residues. Germline CDR1 reads ENHRY; CDR2 reads SYGVKD. Trimming took 3 bases from V and 5 from J, leaving 7 bases between them. Here the CDR3 reads CAISDFGETQYF. CDR3 nucleotides: TGTGCCATCAGTGATTTCGGGGAGACCCAGTACTTC.

The chain combines TRBV3-1 (or the pseudogene TRBV3-2) with TRBJ2-2, with TRBD2 as a possible D gene (6 bases). CDR1 LGHDT and CDR2 YNNKEL come from the germline V gene (reference sequence). V was clipped by 5 bases and J by 7 bases, with 14 bases between them. This CDR3 region has 14 residues. The CDR3, as DNA: TGTGCCAGCAGCTATGGGGGGATCAACGGGGAGCTGTTTTTT. Encoded protein: CASSYGGINGELFF.

The chain couples TRBV2 to TRBJ2-4, with 7 bases identical to TRBD1. With 4 bases clipped from V and 0 bases from J, the junction kept 6 bases outside the gene matches. The CDR3 has 16 residues. CDR1 and CDR2 (germline): SNHLY, FYNNEI. CDR3 DNA sequence: TGTGCCAGCAGTGTAACCGGGACAGAAGCCAAAAACATTCAGTACTTC. It codes for CASSVTGTEAKNIQYF.

The chain has TRBV6-5 and TRBJ2-7, with D perhaps TRBD1 (6 bases). The germline gives CDR1 MNHEY, CDR2 SVGAGI. Trimming stripped 6 bases from V and 3 bases from J, with 12 bases between. The CDR3 is made up of 13 amino acids. CDR3 in amino acids: CASSGQFYYEQYF. CDR3 DNA sequence: TGTGCCAGCAGCGGACAGTTCTACTACGAGCAGTACTTC.

This rearrangement joins TRBV10-3 to TRBJ1-4, with D uncertain. Germline V gene sequence: CDR1 ENHRY, CDR2 SYGVKD. Trimming took off 4 bases at V and 7 bases at J, with 10 bases between the two ends. The CDR3 has 13 amino acids. In DNA, the CDR3 is TGTGCCATCAGTGTGGCAGGTGGTGAAAAACTGTTTTTT. Amino acids: CAISVAGGEKLFF.

This chain connects TRBV6-5 to TRBJ2-2; D might be TRBD2 (6 bases). Trimming took off 8 bases at V and 2 bases at J, with 15 bases between the two ends. This CDR3 comprises 15 residues. In germline, CDR1 is MNHEY, CDR2 SVGAGI. CDR3 coding DNA: TGTGCCAGCTCGACCCGGAGGGAAAACACCGGGGAGCTGTTTTTT. This sequence encodes CASSTRRENTGELFF.

Remarks on this clone: One junction end disagrees with the germline gene, perhaps due to a read error. This sequence joins TRBV6-4 and TRBJ2-5; D may correspond to TRBD1 or TRBD2 (5 bases each). The V gene's germline CDR1 is MRHNA and CDR2 SNTAGT. The CDR3 contains 13 residues. CDR3 loop: CASSRDPALPPDF. The CDR3 region has the DNA TGTGCCAGCAGTCGGGACCCCGCCCTCCCACCGGACTTC.

The rearrangement joins TRBV5-4 to TRBJ2-1, with 7 nucleotides matching TRBD2. CDR1 is SGHNT and CDR2 is YYREEE in the germline V gene (reference sequence). This CDR3 is built from 14 residues. V gave up 4 bases and J gave up 5 bases; unmatched junction bases: 6. DNA for the CDR3: TGTGCCAGCAGCGACGGGACTACCGACAATGAGCAGTTCTTC. It yields the protein CASSDGTTDNEQFF.

This clone showed up just once. The chain combines TRBV30 with TRBJ2-7; D call uncertain. Trimming pared 0 bases from V and 6 bases from J, leaving 6 bases between. CDR3 size: 11 residues. The germline V gene has CDR1 GTSNPN and CDR2 SVGIG (reference sequence). CDR3 nucleotide sequence: TGTGCCTGGAGTGTCGAAAGCGAGCAGTACTTC. Translation gives CAWSVESEQYF.

The rearrangement joins TRBV5-6 to TRBJ2-1, with 7 nucleotides matching TRBD2. J was trimmed by 12 bases and V by 0 bases; bases with no gene match: 3. CDR3 length equals 12 residues. Germline CDR1 is SGHDT and CDR2 is YYEEEE. CDR3: CASSLVTGGQFF. In nucleotides, the CDR3 is TGTGCCAGCAGCTTGGTCACGGGAGGGCAGTTCTTC. The full variable domain, its missing parts supplied by reference TRBV5-6 and TRBJ2-1, is DAGVTQSPTHLIKTRGQQVTLRCSPKSGHDTVSWYQQALGQGPQFIFQYYEEEERQRGNFPDRFSGHQFPNYSSELNVNALLLGDSALYLCASSLVTGGQFFGPGTRLTVL.

The V and J genes are TRBV7-3 and TRBJ2-7, with 7 bases identical to TRBD2. Germline assignment: CDR1 SGHTA and CDR2 FQGTGA. V was clipped by 2 bases and J by 4 bases; unmatched bases: 8. The CDR3 contains 15 residues. The CDR3 nucleotides read TGTGCCAGCAGCTTAGGGGCGGGAGCTGAATACGAGCAGTACTTC. It is translated as CASSLGAGAEYEQYF.

V gene TRBV29-1 combines with J gene TRBJ2-1; perhaps TRBD2 as D (5 bases). Germline V CDR1 and CDR2: SQVTM, ANQGSEA. The germline V and J ends were trimmed by 2 bases and 0 bases, with 14 bases remaining between them. The CDR3 contains 16 residues. CDR3 sequence (DNA): TGCAGCGTTGAATCTCCCCAGCGGACCTCCTACAATGAGCAGTTCTTC. Translating it yields CSVESPQRTSYNEQFF.

The chain recombines TRBV4-1 with TRBJ2-7; 16 bases map to TRBD2. Trimming cost V 4 bases and J 3 bases; bases outside gene matches: 3. Germline V gives CDR1 MGHRA, CDR2 YSYEKL. The CDR3 sequence is 16 residues long. Here the CDR3 reads CASSPGTSGRVYEQYF. The CDR3 nucleotides read TGCGCCAGCAGCCCCGGGACTAGCGGGAGGGTCTACGAGCAGTACTTC.

The CDR3, as DNA: TGTGCCAGCACCAGAGGGGCAGGCCCCTATGGCTACACCTTC. This gives the protein CASTRGAGPYGYTF. The chain recombines TRBV7-9 with TRBJ1-2, with D tentatively TRBD1 (5 bases). V was pared by 7 bases and J by 4 bases, with 16 bases between. In germline, CDR1 is SEHNR, CDR2 FQNEAQ (reference sequence). The CDR3 is made up of 14 amino acids.

This clone was seen more than once but under ten times. The rearrangement links TRBV6-1 to TRBJ1-5; no definite D call. This CDR3 has 13 amino acids. CDR1 and CDR2 (germline): MNHNS, SASEGT. The V end lost 3 bases, the J end lost 7 bases, and 10 bases lay between the germline ends. The CDR3 DNA is TGTGCCAGCAGTGATGTAATACTGCAGCCCCAGCATTTT. Translating gives CASSDVILQPQHF.

The chain uses TRBV10-3 and TRBJ2-1; TRBD2 matches at 12 bases. Per the germline V gene, CDR1 is ENHRY and CDR2 is SYGVKD. This CDR3 contains 19 residues. Trimming took 3 bases from V and 0 from J; bases not matched to a gene: 9. CDR3: CAISDSPGLAGLSYNEQFF. CDR3 sequence (DNA): TGTGCCATCAGTGACTCGCCGGGACTAGCGGGCCTCTCCTACAATGAGCAGTTCTTC.

The chain employs TRBV6-5 and TRBJ2-7, with 10 bases lining up with TRBD1. V was pared by 6 bases and J by 2 bases, with 1 base of the junction left unmatched. CDR1 MNHEY and CDR2 SVGAGI come from the germline V gene. The CDR3 is 13 residues long. The CDR3 reads CASRGQGTYEQYF. The CDR3 DNA follows: TGTGCCAGCAGGGGACAGGGGACCTACGAGCAGTACTTC.